The 28 T cell receptor beta chains below all came from one sample that was sequenced in a study of cytomegalovirus exposure and HLA in healthy donors. PCR used 60 Vbeta primers and 13 Jbeta primers. Assay used: immunoSEQ multiplex PCR; TCRdb lists only in-frame clones, some missing. The profile shows 180,000 or so clones, more than 65% of them singletons. Source material: PBMCs. All receptors derive from a female donor in good health and CMV-seronegative.

This clone was recorded once. CDR3 DNA sequence: TGTGCCAGCAGCTCCGGTGGGCAGTACAATGAGCAGTTCTTC. The encoded protein is CASSSGGQYNEQFF. This chain connects TRBV7-9 to TRBJ2-1; no definite D call. The germline CDR1 and CDR2 sequences are SEHNR and FQNEAQ (reference sequence). V lost 4 bases to trimming and J lost 4 bases, with 11 bases between them. This CDR3 is 14 amino acids long.

This chain joins TRBV27 and TRBJ1-5; D call uncertain. With 2 bases removed from V and 7 bases from J, the gap between germline ends came to 12 bases. This CDR3 has 14 residues. Germline lookup yields CDR1 MNHEY and CDR2 SMNVEV (reference sequence). CDR3 sequence: CASSLTGYGQPQHF. The DNA of the CDR3 is TGTGCCAGCAGTTTAACCGGGTACGGACAGCCCCAGCATTTT.

About this clone itself: A read error may produce the germline difference seen at one junction end. The chain recombines TRBV7-3 with TRBJ2-3; tentative D call: TRBD2 (6 bases). CDR1 is SGHTA, CDR2 FQGTGA, per germline. This CDR3 contains 14 residues. This CDR3 is CASSSGLITNTQYF. CDR3 nucleotides: TGTGCCAGCAGCTCGGGACTTATCACAAATACGCAGTATTTT.

The gene calls are TRBV7-9 and TRBJ2-5; D might be TRBD1 (6 bases). V was cut by 3 bases and J by 11 bases, with 22 bases left in between. CDR3 size: 15 residues. The germline gives CDR1 SEHNR, CDR2 FQNEAQ (reference sequence). This CDR3 is CASSFRDILRGEQYF. DNA for the CDR3: TGTGCCAGCAGCTTCAGGGACATCTTACGTGGGGAGCAGTACTTC.

Points on this clone: The same CDR3 arises from other DNA sequences in this sample as well. V gene TRBV2 combines with J gene TRBJ2-3; 9 bases line up with TRBD1. The CDR3 runs 14 residues. Germline-derived CDR1 and CDR2 are SNHLY and FYNNEI. V trimming: 7 bases; J trimming: 6 bases; junction bases outside the gene matches: 8. CDR3 sequence (DNA): TGTGCCAGCACGAGAGGACAGGGGTTCGATACGCAGTATTTT. Translating gives CASTRGQGFDTQYF.

The chain is built from TRBV27 and TRBJ1-2; TRBD1 aligns across 8 bases. CDR1 and CDR2 (germline): MNHEY, SMNVEV (reference sequence). The V and J ends lost 5 bases and 7 bases, in that order; junction bases with no gene match: 9. The CDR3 contains 14 residues. CDR3 sequence: CASSLLGQGGGYTF. The CDR3 DNA sequence: TGTGCCAGCAGTCTCCTCGGACAGGGTGGTGGCTACACCTTC.

The chain combines TRBV6-6 with TRBJ1-5, with D possibly being TRBD1 (5 bases). The CDR3 is 13 residues long. Germline V gene data show CDR1 as MNHNY and CDR2 as SVGAGI (reference sequence). V was trimmed by 0 bases and J by 6 bases, leaving 6 bases between them. CDR3 loop: CASSYSGVQPQHF. CDR3 DNA sequence: TGTGCCAGCAGTTACTCAGGGGTTCAGCCCCAGCATTTT.

The chain recombines TRBV6-1 with TRBJ1-1; D perhaps matches TRBD1 (5 bases). The V gene lost 9 bases and the J gene lost 5 bases, with 7 bases spanning the gap. CDR3 length: 10 amino acids. Looked up from germline, CDR1 is MNHNS and CDR2 is SASEGT. The CDR3 loop is CASGGTEAFF. The CDR3 DNA sequence: TGTGCCAGTGGGGGGACTGAAGCTTTCTTT.

The chain combines TRBV11-3 with TRBJ2-5, with 13 bases matching TRBD2. CDR3 size: 16 residues. Trimming at V came to 5 bases and at J to 5 bases, leaving 8 bases not matched to a gene. The germline V gene encodes CDR1 SGHNT and CDR2 YENEEA. The CDR3 sequence: CASSPTSGGAGETQYF. The CDR3 DNA is TGTGCCAGCAGCCCAACTAGCGGGGGGGCCGGGGAGACCCAGTACTTC.

J is TRBJ1-1 and V is TRBV18; the D gene is possibly TRBD1 (5 bases). The CDR3 covers 12 residues. CDR1 and CDR2 from the germline V gene are KGHSH and LQKENI. Trimming removed 2 bases at V and 7 bases at J, with 8 bases between. Here the CDR3 DNA reads TGTGCCAGCTCACCAAAGCAGGGTGAAGCTTTCTTT. Translating it yields CASSPKQGEAFF.

This clone was picked up one time. This chain links TRBV9 with TRBJ2-3; TRBD2 agrees at 7 bases. The germline V gene has CDR1 SGDLS and CDR2 YYNGEE. CDR3 length: 16 amino acids. Germline trimming cut 0 bases from V and 2 bases from J; bases unmatched to any gene: 6. The CDR3 spells CASSVAGTTNTDTQYF. The CDR3 DNA reads TGTGCCAGCAGCGTAGCCGGGACTACCAACACAGATACGCAGTATTTT.

The rearrangement links TRBV10-3 to TRBJ2-2, with TRBD1 identical over 9 bases. J gave up 4 bases and V 2 bases, and 5 bases lay outside the gene matches. The CDR3 has 16 residues. Germline loops: CDR1 ENHRY, CDR2 SYGVKD. Here the CDR3 DNA reads TGTGCCATCAGTGAGCCCCGGGACAGGGTCACCGGGGAGCTGTTTTTT. Residues: CAISEPRDRVTGELFF.

A few counts support this clone. The chain employs TRBV14 and TRBJ2-7; TRBD1 matches at 9 bases. V dropped 8 bases and J dropped 5; count of bases not matched to a gene: 7. The germline V gene has CDR1 SGHDN and CDR2 FVKESK. The CDR3 has 13 residues. The CDR3 nucleotides are TGTGCCAGCTGTCCCGGGACAGGGAACGAGCAGTACTTC. It yields the protein CASCPGTGNEQYF.

The rearrangement links TRBV5-1 to TRBJ2-1; TRBD2 aligns across 9 bases. This CDR3 is 15 amino acids long. From germline, CDR1 is SGHRS and CDR2 YFSETQ. V shed 0 bases, J shed 8 bases, and the junction held 6 bases outside the gene matches. This chain's CDR3 is CASSLVAGGLDEQFF. For the CDR3, the DNA is TGCGCCAGCAGCTTGGTTGCGGGAGGGCTTGATGAGCAGTTCTTC.

This sequence joins TRBV5-6 and TRBJ2-6; 9 bases match TRBD1. V gave up 4 bases and J gave up 2 bases; unmatched junction bases: 4. The germline CDR1 and CDR2 sequences are SGHDT and YYEEEE. This CDR3 is 16 amino acids long. The CDR3: CASSLGTGTGANVLTF. The CDR3, as DNA: TGTGCCAGCAGCCTGGGGACAGGGACTGGGGCCAACGTCCTGACTTTC.

This sequence joins TRBV5-1 and TRBJ1-6; TRBD1 aligns across 10 bases. Trimming cost V 4 bases and J 7 bases; bases outside gene matches: 5. The length of the CDR3 is 15 residues. Germline V lookup: CDR1 SGHRS, CDR2 YFSETQ. CDR3 loop: CASSGGQGRNSPLHF. The CDR3 nucleotides read TGCGCCAGCAGCGGGGGACAGGGGAGGAATTCACCCCTCCACTTT. Filled out from reference TRBV5-1 and TRBJ1-6, the complete variable domain reads KAGVTQTPRYLIKTRGQQVTLSCSPISGHRSVSWYQQTPGQGLQFLFEYFSETQRNKGNFPGRFSGRQFSNSRSEMNVSTLELGDSALYLCASSGGQGRNSPLHFGNGTRLTVT.

This rearrangement joins TRBV2 to TRBJ1-5; D not certain. Germline assignment: CDR1 SNHLY and CDR2 FYNNEI. V lost 2 bases and J lost 7, with 9 bases in between. The CDR3 consists of 13 residues. This chain's CDR3 is CASSEMGSQPQHF. As DNA, the CDR3 is TGTGCCAGCAGTGAAATGGGCAGCCAGCCCCAGCATTTT.

The sample holds one count of this clone. The chain couples TRBV5-6 to TRBJ1-1; D is uncertain. The length of the CDR3 is 14 residues. Germline values: CDR1 SGHDT, CDR2 YYEEEE. V lost 4 bases and J lost 1, with 11 bases in between. The CDR3 is CASSRPEGNTEAFF. CDR3 bases: TGTGCCAGCAGCCGGCCGGAGGGGAACACTGAAGCTTTCTTT.

The chain links TRBV11-3 to TRBJ1-5, with TRBD1 matching over 7 bases. Germline CDR1 reads SGHNT; CDR2 reads YENEEA. The CDR3 length is 16 residues. The trim removed 1 base at V and 5 bases at J, leaving 8 bases unmatched. The CDR3 DNA reads TGTGCCAGCAGCTTAGCCCCTACCGGGACAGATCAGCCCCAGCATTTT. Protein sequence: CASSLAPTGTDQPQHF.

V usage is TRBV15 and J usage is TRBJ2-5; possible D gene TRBD1, 7 bases. The CDR3 loop spans 15 amino acids. CDR1 LNHNV and CDR2 YYDKDF come from the germline V gene (reference sequence). Trimming took off 1 base at V and 5 bases at J, with 14 bases between the two ends. CDR3: CATSRARQGGETQYF. In DNA form, the CDR3 reads TGTGCCACCAGCAGAGCGAGACAGGGAGGCGAGACCCAGTACTTC.

This chain uses TRBV11-3 with TRBJ2-7; a possible D gene is TRBD1 (7 bases). The CDR3 extends over 16 amino acids. Deletions cut 5 bases from V and 0 bases from J, with 17 bases between. Germline-derived CDR1 and CDR2 are SGHNT and YENEEA. The DNA for the CDR3 is TGTGCCAGCAGCCCGGGGGACAGTCGGGTCTCCTACGAGCAGTACTTC. Translated, it gives CASSPGDSRVSYEQYF.

CDR3 protein: CASSLGFGTGAYEQYF. As DNA, the CDR3 is TGTGCCAGCAGCTTAGGCTTCGGGACAGGGGCCTACGAGCAGTACTTC. This rearrangement joins TRBV7-9 to TRBJ2-7, with 10 bases that match TRBD1. Germline loops: CDR1 SEHNR, CDR2 FQNEAQ (reference sequence). V trimming: 1 base; J trimming: 2 bases; junction bases outside the gene matches: 5. The CDR3 has 16 residues.

This sequence joins TRBV7-2 and TRBJ1-5; D uncertain. The CDR3 loop spans 13 amino acids. Deletions cut 2 bases from V and 4 bases from J, with 6 bases between. Germline loops: CDR1 SGHTA, CDR2 FQGNSA. CDR3 nucleotides: TGTGCCAGCAGCTTACGGGTTAATCAGCCCCAGCATTTT. Residues: CASSLRVNQPQHF.

In its sample, this clone was seen a few times. No DNA is shown, since the ends of the CDR3 on it are uncertain; the CDR3 is the one TCRdb lists. The V and J genes are TRBV5-1 and TRBJ1-3; the table names TRBD1, a call not compared with the DNA. Germline CDR1 SGHRS, CDR2 YFSETQ. The CDR3 is 15 amino acids in total, end residues counted. CDR3 residues: CASSFGPGSGNTIYF.

The V gene is TRBV7-8, the J gene TRBJ2-7; a weak D match, TRBD2 (6 bases). This CDR3 has 13 amino acids. The germline V gene encodes CDR1 SGHVS and CDR2 FQNEAQ. V lost 6 bases and J lost 4, with 13 bases in between. The CDR3 DNA reads TGTGCCAGCAGTTGGAGGGGTCCTTACGAGCAGTACTTC. It yields the protein CASSWRGPYEQYF.

The chain employs TRBV28 and TRBJ2-5, with TRBD1 as a possible D gene (7 bases). The germline gives CDR1 MDHEN, CDR2 SYDVKM. This CDR3 comprises 14 residues. Between the trimmed V and J ends, which lost 4 bases and 2 bases, there was a span of 11 bases. DNA of the CDR3: TGTGCCAGCAGTTCAGGGGGGTCTCAAGAGACCCAGTACTTC. Its translation: CASSSGGSQETQYF.

This clone has only a few counts. The chain recombines TRBV6-6 with TRBJ1-1; D is unresolved. The CDR3 runs to 11 residues. Per the germline V gene, CDR1 is MNHNY and CDR2 is SVGAGI (reference sequence). V was clipped by 8 bases and J by 8 bases, with 12 bases between them. The CDR3 protein is CASLYVREAFF. Written as DNA, the CDR3 is TGTGCCAGCCTTTACGTGAGGGAAGCTTTCTTT.

For the CDR3, the DNA is TGTGCCACCAGCAGAGCGAATAAGAACAGCGGAGGTTGGACTGAAGCTTTCTTT. This codes for CATSRANKNSGGWTEAFF. This chain uses TRBV15 with TRBJ1-1; D not resolved. V lost 1 base and J lost 5, with 23 bases in between. This CDR3 spans 18 amino acids. Germline-derived CDR1 and CDR2 are LNHNV and YYDKDF (reference sequence).